The 22 T cell receptor beta chains below all came from one sample that was sequenced in a study of CD8+ T cells in alopecia areata (dated by TCRdb to about 2018). The time point label corresponds to: 24 weeks on oral tofacitinib. The sample's treatment or condition label, in plain terms: oral pan-JAK inhibitor, 5-10 mg twice daily. The library was generated by the immunoSEQ multiplex PCR assay. To provide template for TCR sequencing, every sample had RNA extracted and reverse transcribed into cDNA. What TCRdb holds here is the immuneACCESS table cut down to in-frame rearrangements. Part of the clones is not present; checked against another copy, under half of the missing clones reflect an unresolved V gene, and the others are unexplained. Within this sample are approximately 190,000 clones, with 55% to 70% of them counted one time only. The top ten hold about 5.5% of the sample. The input for sequencing was CD4+ T cells sorted from blood, taken at week 24, from a patient treated with tofacitinib. Every receptor here comes from a human donor with alopecia areata.

In nucleotides, the CDR3 is TGTGCCAGCAGCGTCGGGACTAGCGGGATTGAGACCCAGTACTTC. Translated, it gives CASSVGTSGIETQYF. The V call is TRBV9, the J call TRBJ2-5, with 13 nucleotides matching TRBD2. Per the germline V gene, CDR1 is SGDLS and CDR2 is YYNGEE. CDR3 length: 15 amino acids. Losses at the gene ends were 2 bases for V and 5 bases for J; bases not matched to a gene: 3.

The J gene is TRBJ2-4, the V gene TRBV27; TRBD1 matches 7 bases. The J segment lost 0 bases and the V segment lost 5 bases, leaving 10 bases of the junction unmatched. The CDR3 has 17 residues. The germline CDR1 and CDR2 sequences are MNHEY and SMNVEV (reference sequence). The CDR3 DNA reads as TGTGCCAGCAGTAACATAAACAGGGGCCTAGCCAAAAACATTCAGTACTTC. This codes for CASSNINRGLAKNIQYF.

This clone was recorded a few times. The V and J genes are TRBV6-1 and TRBJ1-6, with D perhaps matching TRBD1 (6 bases). This CDR3 spans 15 amino acids. V lost 4 bases, J lost 7 bases, and 14 bases lay in between. Germline V gene lookup returns CDR1 MNHNS and CDR2 SASEGT. For the CDR3, the DNA is TGTGCCAGCAGTGCCGGGACACTTGGAAATTCACCCCTCCACTTT. The encoded protein is CASSAGTLGNSPLHF.

The chain has TRBV5-6 and TRBJ1-2; 9 bases agree with TRBD1. V was pared by 0 bases and J by 7 bases, with 4 bases of the junction left unmatched. There are 14 residues in the CDR3. Germline loops: CDR1 SGHDT, CDR2 YYEEEE. The DNA for the CDR3 is TGTGCCAGCAGCTTGGACAGGGGGCAGGCTGGCTACACCTTC. Its protein product is CASSLDRGQAGYTF.

V gene TRBV7-2 combines with J gene TRBJ2-5; 9 nucleotides match TRBD1. The CDR3 runs 14 residues. Germline V CDR1 and CDR2: SGHTA, FQGNSA. The ends lost 4 bases at V and 7 bases at J; junction bases unmatched: 7. CDR3 nucleotide sequence: TGTGCCAGCAGCTACGGGACAGGGACCGGGACCCAGTACTTC. It yields the protein CASSYGTGTGTQYF. The variable domain in full, completed from reference TRBV7-2 and TRBJ2-5, reads GAGVSQSPSNKVTEKGKDVELRCDPISGHTALYWYRQSLGQGLEFLIYFQGNSAPDKSGLPSDRFSAERTGGSVSTLTIQRTQQEDSAVYLCASSYGTGTGTQYFGPGTRLLVL.

The chain has TRBV28 and TRBJ2-7; TRBD2 matches 8 bases. V shed 2 bases and J 7 bases; nucleotides not matched to a gene: 10. Germline V gene sequence: CDR1 MDHEN, CDR2 SYDVKM. The CDR3 has 15 residues. DNA of the CDR3: TGTGCCAGCAGTTTAGTGCTAGCGGGTCGGTGGGAGCAGTACTTC. Translating it yields CASSLVLAGRWEQYF.

The chain is built from TRBV4-1 and TRBJ2-7; D not resolved. The CDR3 spans 14 residues. Trimming removed 3 bases at V and 2 bases at J, with 11 bases between. Germline CDR1 reads MGHRA; CDR2 reads YSYEKL. CDR3 amino acids: CASSHFSGPYEQYF. In DNA, the CDR3 is TGCGCCAGCAGCCATTTTTCCGGTCCCTACGAGCAGTACTTC.

The genes are TRBV30 and TRBJ1-1; D uncertain. V lost 7 bases and J 10 bases, leaving 13 bases between the germline ends. The CDR3 is 10 amino acids. The germline V gene has CDR1 GTSNPN and CDR2 SVGIG (reference sequence). CDR3 amino acids: CASSTVRAFF. The DNA for the CDR3 is TGTGCCTCCAGCACTGTTAGAGCTTTCTTT.

V and J are TRBV9 and TRBJ2-7; D call uncertain. The V gene lost 4 bases and the J gene lost 7 bases, with 21 bases spanning the gap. The CDR3 runs to 15 residues. The V gene's germline CDR1 is SGDLS and CDR2 YYNGEE. Here the CDR3 reads CASSPLSDPFGEQYF. The CDR3, as DNA: TGTGCCAGCAGCCCTCTTTCGGACCCCTTCGGGGAGCAGTACTTC. Together with reference TRBV9 and TRBJ2-7, the CDR3 gives the full variable domain: DSGVTQTPKHLITATGQRVTLRCSPRSGDLSVYWYQQSLDQGLQFLIQYYNGEERAKGNILERFSAQQFPDLHSELNLSSLELGDSALYFCASSPLSDPFGEQYFGPGTRLTVT.

For this clone: One junction end disagrees with the germline gene, perhaps due to a read error. This chain joins TRBV4-1 and TRBJ2-5; perhaps TRBD1 as D (5 bases). This CDR3 has 16 amino acids. Germline CDR1 and CDR2: MGHRA and YSYEKL. CDR3 nucleotides: TGCACCAGCAGCCAAGATCCAGGACAACGTCAAGAGACCCAGTACTTC. Translated, it gives CTSSQDPGQRQETQYF.

The rearrangement joins TRBV19 to TRBJ2-5; 11 bases agree with TRBD2. Per germline, CDR1 LNHDA and CDR2 SQIVND (reference sequence). V gave up 7 bases and J gave up 3 bases; unmatched junction bases: 10. This CDR3 region has 16 residues. CDR3 nucleotides: TGTGCCAGTAAAAGGACGGGACTAGCGGAAAAAGAGACCCAGTACTTC. Its protein is CASKRTGLAEKETQYF. The full variable domain, its missing parts supplied by reference TRBV19 and TRBJ2-5, is DGGITQSPKYLFRKEGQNVTLSCEQNLNHDAMYWYRQDPGQGLRLIYYSQIVNDFQKGDIAEGYSVSREKKESFPLTVTSAQKNPTAFYLCASKRTGLAEKETQYFGPGTRLLVL.

The rearrangement uses TRBV5-6 and TRBJ2-5; the D is unclear. Trimming shortened V by 0 bases and J by 4 bases, and 7 bases separated the two germline ends. This CDR3 has 13 residues. The germline gives CDR1 SGHDT, CDR2 YYEEEE. CDR3: CASSLGVGETQYF. CDR3 nucleotide sequence: TGTGCCAGCAGCTTGGGAGTGGGAGAGACCCAGTACTTC.

V and J are TRBV5-4 and TRBJ2-5, with unresolved D. V was clipped by 0 bases and J by 5 bases, with 14 bases between them. Germline V gene lookup returns CDR1 SGHNT and CDR2 YYREEE (reference sequence). The CDR3 contains 15 residues. CDR3 coding DNA: TGTGCCAGCAGCTTGGGTTCGCGCATGGCTGAGACCCAGTACTTC. Protein: CASSLGSRMAETQYF.

This clone was counted only a few times. The chain combines TRBV5-6 with TRBJ2-5; the D gene is possibly TRBD1 (5 bases). The CDR3 has 15 amino acids. V was trimmed by 1 base and J by 5 bases, leaving 15 bases between them. Per the germline V gene, CDR1 is SGHDT and CDR2 is YYEEEE. The CDR3 sequence: CASSLPWGNGETQYF. The CDR3 DNA sequence: TGTGCCAGCAGCTTGCCGTGGGGCAACGGGGAGACCCAGTACTTC.

The chain joins TRBV7-9 to TRBJ2-5, with D possibly being TRBD1 (6 bases). Germline lookup yields CDR1 SEHNR and CDR2 FQNEAQ (reference sequence). The V end was cut by 5 bases, the J end by 4 bases, with 14 bases between. This CDR3 has 14 amino acids. The DNA for the CDR3 is TGTGCCAGCAGCCCCCAGGACAGCGGAGAGACCCAGTACTTC. Translating it yields CASSPQDSGETQYF.

V is TRBV29-1 and J is TRBJ1-1; D not resolved. Deletions cut 6 bases from V and 0 bases from J, with 14 bases between. The CDR3 is 14 amino acids. The V gene's germline CDR1 is SQVTM and CDR2 ANQGSEA. CDR3 in amino acids: CSVRLQRLNTEAFF. The CDR3 DNA reads as TGCAGCGTGCGACTACAGCGATTGAACACTGAAGCTTTCTTT.

This clone was seen once. The V and J genes are TRBV10-3 and TRBJ2-5; TRBD2 aligns across 7 bases. V trimming: 6 bases; J trimming: 4 bases; junction bases outside the gene matches: 5. This CDR3 comprises 13 residues. Germline CDR1 and CDR2: ENHRY and SYGVKD. CDR3 nucleotides: TGTGCCATCAGAGGACTAGTTGGAGAGACCCAGTACTTC. Its translation is CAIRGLVGETQYF.

This clone was observed a single time. The gene calls are TRBV11-2 and TRBJ2-7, with D unclear. V was shortened by 3 bases and J by 2 bases, with 23 bases between the two germline ends. Germline V gene data show CDR1 as SGHAT and CDR2 as FQNNGV. This CDR3 spans 18 amino acids. The CDR3 bases are TGTGCCAGCAGCTTCATAACCAATGCGAACGACCTAACCTACGAGCAGTACTTC. Translating gives CASSFITNANDLTYEQYF. Full variable domain (remainder filled in from reference TRBV11-2 and TRBJ2-7): EAGVAQSPRYKIIEKRQSVAFWCNPISGHATLYWYQQILGQGPKLLIQFQNNGVVDDSQLPKDRFSAERLKGVDSTLKIQPAKLEDSAVYLCASSFITNANDLTYEQYFGPGTRLTVT.

The V gene is TRBV2, the J gene TRBJ2-1; TRBD2 aligns across 11 bases. The CDR3 has 15 residues. CDR1 is SNHLY and CDR2 is FYNNEI in the germline V gene. J gave up 3 bases and V 6 bases, and 4 bases lay outside the gene matches. The CDR3: CASRAGTSGYNEQFF. The DNA for the CDR3 is TGTGCCAGCAGAGCTGGGACTAGCGGCTACAATGAGCAGTTCTTC.

The chain recombines TRBV7-8 with TRBJ2-7, with TRBD2 identical over 10 bases. This CDR3 has 15 residues. The trim removed 5 bases at V and 4 bases at J, leaving 8 bases unmatched. CDR1 and CDR2 from the germline V gene are SGHVS and FQNEAQ. The CDR3 DNA sequence: TGTGCCAGCAGCATAACTAGCGGGACCCCTTACGAGCAGTACTTC. Encoded protein: CASSITSGTPYEQYF.

This clone was picked up a small number of times. This rearrangement joins TRBV5-1 to TRBJ2-3; TRBD1 might be the D (6 bases). V lost 4 bases and J 2 bases, leaving 11 bases between the germline ends. The V gene's germline CDR1 is SGHRS and CDR2 YFSETQ. The CDR3 consists of 14 residues. CDR3 in DNA: TGCGCCAGCAGCCCGCGGACAGCCACAGATACGCAGTATTTT. It yields the protein CASSPRTATDTQYF.

This clone was recorded a few times. This chain links TRBV30 with TRBJ2-4; possible D gene TRBD1, 6 bases. The V gene's germline CDR1 is GTSNPN and CDR2 SVGIG (reference sequence). V was trimmed by 4 bases and J by 0 bases, leaving 16 bases between them. The CDR3 consists of 16 residues. Here the CDR3 reads CAWTPRGGIAKNIQYF. The DNA of the CDR3 is TGTGCCTGGACACCCAGAGGGGGAATAGCCAAAAACATTCAGTACTTC.